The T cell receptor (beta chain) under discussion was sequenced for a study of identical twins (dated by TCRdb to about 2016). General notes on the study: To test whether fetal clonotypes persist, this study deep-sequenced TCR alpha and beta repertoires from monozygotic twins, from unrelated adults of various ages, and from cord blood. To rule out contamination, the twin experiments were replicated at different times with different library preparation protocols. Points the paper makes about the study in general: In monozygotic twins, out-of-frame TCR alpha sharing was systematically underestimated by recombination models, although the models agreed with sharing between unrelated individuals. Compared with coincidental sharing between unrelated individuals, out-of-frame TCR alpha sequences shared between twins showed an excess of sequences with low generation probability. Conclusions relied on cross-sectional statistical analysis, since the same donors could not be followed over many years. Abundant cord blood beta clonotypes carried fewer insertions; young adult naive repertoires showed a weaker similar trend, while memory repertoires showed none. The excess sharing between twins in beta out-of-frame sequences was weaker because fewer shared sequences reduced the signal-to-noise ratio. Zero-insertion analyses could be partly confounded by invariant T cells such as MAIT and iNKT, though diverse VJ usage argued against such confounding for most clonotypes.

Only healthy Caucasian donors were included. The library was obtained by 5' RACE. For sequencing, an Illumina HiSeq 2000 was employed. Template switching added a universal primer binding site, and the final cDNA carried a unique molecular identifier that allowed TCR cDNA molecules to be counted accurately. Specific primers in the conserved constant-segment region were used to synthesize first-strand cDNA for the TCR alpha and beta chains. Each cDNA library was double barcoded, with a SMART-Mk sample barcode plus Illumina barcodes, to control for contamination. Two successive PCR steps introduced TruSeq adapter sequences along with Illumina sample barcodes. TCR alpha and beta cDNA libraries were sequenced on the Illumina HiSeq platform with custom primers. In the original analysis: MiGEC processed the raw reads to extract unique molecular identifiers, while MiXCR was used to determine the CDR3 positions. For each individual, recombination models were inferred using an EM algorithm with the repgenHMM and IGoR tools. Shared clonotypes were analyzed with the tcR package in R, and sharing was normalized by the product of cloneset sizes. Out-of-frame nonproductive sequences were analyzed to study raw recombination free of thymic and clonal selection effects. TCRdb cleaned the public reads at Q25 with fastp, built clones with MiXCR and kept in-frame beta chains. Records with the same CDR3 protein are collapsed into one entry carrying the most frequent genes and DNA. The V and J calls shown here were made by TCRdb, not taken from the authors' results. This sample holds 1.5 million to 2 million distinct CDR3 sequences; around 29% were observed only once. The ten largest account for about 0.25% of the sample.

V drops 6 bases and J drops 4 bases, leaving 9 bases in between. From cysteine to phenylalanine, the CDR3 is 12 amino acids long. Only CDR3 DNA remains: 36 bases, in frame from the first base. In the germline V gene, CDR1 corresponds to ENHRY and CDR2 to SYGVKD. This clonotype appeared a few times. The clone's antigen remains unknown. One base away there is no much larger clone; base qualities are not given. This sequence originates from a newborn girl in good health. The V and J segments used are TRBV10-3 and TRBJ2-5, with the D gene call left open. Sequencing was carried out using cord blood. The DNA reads TGTGCCATCAGCCCAATACCAGAGACCCAGTACTTC. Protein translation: CAISPIPETQYF.